Listed below are T cell receptor beta chains from one sample, sequenced in a study of blood T cells in healthy people across ages. TCRdb reanalysed the 5' RACE reads using MiXCR and keeps one entry per CDR3 protein. The top ten hold 5.5% to 8% of the sample, which has roughly 1,300,000 distinct CDR3 sequences, 55% to 75% seen once. Sequencing was done on a sample of blood. These receptors were taken from a man between 18 and 29 years old in good health. CDR3s include the opening cysteine and the closing phenylalanine or tryptophan. The D gene is left open where the match is weak. Rows give clone size only sometimes, using once, few, many, or a class for an expanded clone.

j_call d_call v_call clone_size cdr3_aa cdr3_nt
TRBJ2-4 . TRBV27 . CASSSTPPAKNIQYF TGTGCCAGCAGTTCGACGCCCCCCGCCAAAAACATTCAGTACTTC
TRBJ1-1 . TRBV29-1 . CSVATLNTEAFF TGCAGCGTCGCTACACTGAACACTGAAGCTTTCTTT
TRBJ2-5 TRBD2 TRBV7-6 . CASTQEPIWRGEETQYF TGTGCCAGCACCCAAGAACCCATTTGGCGGGGGGAAGAGACCCAGTACTTC
TRBJ2-1 TRBD2 TRBV6-6 . CASSYRPAGGWDEQFF TGTGCCAGCAGTTACCGCCCTGCGGGGGGGTGGGATGAGCAGTTCTTC
TRBJ2-2 TRBD1 TRBV6-2/TRBV6-3 . CASSTGQGRAGELFF TGTGCCAGCAGCACCGGACAGGGAAGGGCCGGGGAGCTGTTTTTT
TRBJ2-1 . TRBV29-1 . CSVTADSYNEQFF TGCAGCGTGACCGCGGACAGTTACAATGAGCAGTTCTTC
TRBJ1-1 . TRBV29-1 few CSVKVWGTEAFF TGCAGCGTTAAAGTTTGGGGGACTGAAGCTTTCTTT
TRBJ2-5 . TRBV4-3 few CASSQELGIGETQYF TGCGCCAGCAGCCAAGAACTCGGGATAGGGGAGACCCAGTACTTC
TRBJ2-7 . TRBV18 . CASSYDPSEQYF TGTGCCAGCTCATATGACCCCAGCGAGCAGTACTTC
TRBJ2-2 TRBD2 TRBV7-2 . CASSSGTSGINTGELFF TGTGCCAGCAGCTCTGGGACTAGCGGGATTAACACCGGGGAGCTGTTTTTT
TRBJ2-7 . TRBV27 . CASSGHPGEQYF TGTGCCAGCAGTGGACACCCGGGAGAGCAGTACTTC
TRBJ2-5 . TRBV15 few CATSRDREIETQYF TGTGCCACCAGCAGAGATCGGGAGATTGAGACCCAGTACTTC
TRBJ2-1 TRBD1 TRBV12-3/TRBV12-4 . CASSWATGGPNEQFF TGTGCCAGCAGTTGGGCTACAGGGGGCCCGAATGAGCAGTTCTTC
TRBJ2-1 . TRBV6-2/TRBV6-3 . CASSYPRDTYNEQFF TGTGCCAGCAGTTACCCCCGGGACACCTACAATGAGCAGTTCTTC
TRBJ2-1 . TRBV6-6 few CASRGAEQFF TGTGCCAGCAGGGGGGCTGAGCAGTTCTTC
TRBJ1-6 TRBD1 TRBV20-1 . CSAKQGFGSPLHF TGCAGTGCTAAACAGGGGTTTGGTTCACCCCTCCACTTT